This T cell receptor (beta chain) was sequenced in a study of shared clonotypes between healthy human individuals. As defined, naive CD8 cells were CD45RO-negative and positively selected for CCR7, with terminally differentiated effector memory CD45RA+ cells excluded. Regarding this clone: Its antigen remains unknown.

General study results and limits: The study generally estimated greater richness for naive than memory subsets. The generation probabilities recorded for non-shared clonotypes fell below those of clonotypes shared by all four donors.

Researchers divided each subset's genomic DNA evenly across several immunoSEQ plates. Libraries were prepared by immunoSEQ multiplex PCR; TCRdb keeps only in-frame clonotypes and omits some of them. Of about 1.9 million clones listed, 85% to 95% are singletons. Unmatched junction bases numbered 4, after V lost 1 base and J lost 3 bases. This CDR3 has 15 residues. In germline, CDR1 is MNHEY, CDR2 SMNVEV (reference sequence). This clonotype was obtained from a young man in good health. Some clones in this sample may be carry-over from other donors' samples. The rearrangement links TRBV27 to TRBJ2-7, with TRBD1 identical over 9 bases. Sequenced material: naive CD8+ T cells from PBMCs. The CDR3 region has the DNA TGTGCCAGCAGTTTATGGGGGACAGGGAGCTACGAGCAGTACTTC. Translating it yields CASSLWGTGSYEQYF.